These 3 T cell receptor beta chains were all obtained from the same sample, sequenced in a study of cytomegalovirus exposure and HLA in healthy donors. The primer mix had 60 Vbeta and 13 Jbeta primers. TCRdb's table, derived via immunoSEQ multiplex PCR, lists solely in-frame clones and lacks some. The sample holds 160,000 or so clones; just under 80% are singletons and the top ten take 6.5% to 8.5%. The sequencing sample was made of PBMCs. The origin of the receptors is a woman aged 40 to 50 in good health and CMV-seropositive.

The V gene is TRBV15, the J gene TRBJ2-6, with D perhaps TRBD2 (7 bases). This CDR3 has 18 residues. CDR1 LNHNV and CDR2 YYDKDF come from the germline V gene (reference sequence). V was pared by 5 bases and J by 0 bases, with 17 bases between. In DNA, the CDR3 is TGTGCCACCAGCGCCCAAGGGGGGGCGCTCTCTGGGGCCAACGTCCTGACTTTC. This translates into CATSAQGGALSGANVLTF.

This clone was detected once. The V call is TRBV7-7, the J call TRBJ2-2, with 10 nucleotides matching TRBD1. J was trimmed by 6 bases and V by 5 bases; bases with no gene match: 3. The CDR3 runs 14 residues. Germline CDR1 reads SSHAT; CDR2 reads FNYEAQ (reference sequence). CDR3 amino acids: CASSSGTGAGELFF. The CDR3 DNA reads TGTGCCAGCAGCAGCGGGACAGGGGCCGGGGAGCTGTTTTTT. The whole variable domain, filled in from reference TRBV7-7 and TRBJ2-2, reads GAGVSQSPRYKVTKRGQDVTLRCDPISSHATLYWYQQALGQGPEFLTYFNYEAQPDKSGLPSDRFSAERPEGSISTLTIQRTEQRDSAMYRCASSSGTGAGELFFGEGSRLTVL.

This clone was counted only a few times. DNA for the CDR3: TGTGCCAGCAGCTGGCGGGACAGACACAATACATATGGCTACACCTTC. It yields the protein CASSWRDRHNTYGYTF. This rearrangement joins TRBV5-6 to TRBJ1-2, with TRBD1 identical over 7 bases. Per germline, CDR1 SGHDT and CDR2 YYEEEE. Trimming at V came to 3 bases and at J to 5 bases, leaving 13 bases not matched to a gene. The CDR3 loop spans 16 amino acids.